A single sample gave rise to the 26 T cell receptor beta chains below, sequenced in a study of regulatory T cells in long-lasting Graves disease. Arm-PCR with iRepertoire HTBI primers amplified the CDR3 regions for these TCR beta libraries. One entry per CDR3 protein results from TCRdb running MiXCR on the multiplex PCR reads. The sample holds some 600,000 distinct CDR3 sequences, about 16% seen once. Sample time point: newly diagnosed GD, antithyroid drugs for less than 3 months. The TCR library used RNA extracted from PBMCs. These data were also filed under a second study, of T cells in Graves' hyperthyroidism and ophthalmopathy.

The material sequenced was peripheral blood mononuclear cells (PBMCs), taken at new diagnosis, from a patient treated with antithyroid drugs. Receptors were obtained from a man between 18 and 29 years old with Graves disease.

This clonotype was seen a few times. This rearrangement joins TRBV7-2 to TRBJ2-2; tentative D call: TRBD2 (5 bases). CDR1 is SGHTA, CDR2 FQGNSA, per germline. Deletions cut 2 bases from V and 4 bases from J, with 14 bases between. The CDR3 totals 16 residues. The CDR3 coding sequence is TGTGCCAGCAGCTTACGGACTTTCGGTCTCACCGGGGAGCTGTTTTTT. Protein: CASSLRTFGLTGELFF.

The chain uses TRBV18 and TRBJ1-1, with D tentatively TRBD1 (6 bases). The CDR3 is 13 amino acids. The germline gives CDR1 KGHSH, CDR2 LQKENI. The V and J ends lost 1 base and 11 bases respectively, with 14 bases between them. The CDR3 loop reads CASSPQGDCLAFF. In nucleotides, the CDR3 is TGTGCCAGCTCACCACAGGGGGATTGTCTCGCTTTCTTT.

This clonotype was observed many times. The chain recombines TRBV13 with TRBJ1-1; D unclear. Germline CDR1 reads PRHDT; CDR2 reads FYEKMQ (reference sequence). V was shortened by 4 bases and J by 6 bases, with 9 bases between the two germline ends. The CDR3 has 12 amino acids. This CDR3 is CASSSPDPEAFF. CDR3 sequence (DNA): TGTGCCAGCAGCTCTCCGGACCCTGAAGCTTTCTTT.

In regard to this clonotype: The DNA is left out, because the CDR3 cannot be placed on it with certainty; the CDR3 is given as TCRdb lists it. The V call is TRBV12-3 or TRBV12-4, the J call TRBJ2-1. The CDR3 adds up to 13 amino acids, both ends counted. The CDR3 here is CASREDGSSSGFF.

About this clonotype: Since a much larger clone is just one base distant, this may be a read error. The chain carries TRBV3-1 and TRBJ2-3; maybe TRBD2 (6 bases). The CDR3 is 20 amino acids. V shed 8 bases and J shed 2 bases, with 32 bases lying between them. CDR1 is LGHDT and CDR2 is YNNKEL in the germline V gene (reference sequence). CDR3 coding DNA: TGTGCCAGCTGCCCACACCTTGACTATCGGCTAGCGTCGAACACAGATACGCAGTATTTT. Translation: CASCPHLDYRLASNTDTQYF.

CDR3 loop: CASSLAPRGTVNSPLHF. Here the CDR3 DNA reads TGTGCCAGCAGCTTAGCACCCAGAGGGACCGTTAATTCACCCCTCCACTTT. The V and J genes are TRBV11-3 and TRBJ1-6; tentative D call: TRBD1 (5 bases). Germline lookup yields CDR1 SGHNT and CDR2 YENEEA. CDR3 length equals 17 residues. Trimming removed 1 base from V and 6 bases from J, with 16 bases in between. Combining the CDR3 with reference TRBV11-3 and TRBJ1-6 gives the whole variable domain EAGVVQSPRYKIIEKKQPVAFWCNPISGHNTLYWYLQNLGQGPELLIRYENEEAVDDSQLPKDRFSAERLKGVDSTLKIQPAELGDSAVYLCASSLAPRGTVNSPLHFGNGTRLTVT.

This clonotype came up many times. The rearrangement uses TRBV7-9 and TRBJ1-2; unclear D gene. The V gene's germline CDR1 is SEHNR and CDR2 FQNEAQ (reference sequence). The CDR3 extends over 12 amino acids. V lost 1 base and J 8 bases, leaving 8 bases between the germline ends. DNA for the CDR3: TGTGCCAGCAGCTTAGGGGGAAAGGGCTACACCTTC. Protein sequence: CASSLGGKGYTF.

This clonotype appeared many times. The genes are TRBV7-2 and TRBJ2-7; 7 nucleotides align to TRBD1. V shed 5 bases, J shed 3 bases, and the junction held 4 bases outside the gene matches. There are 13 residues in the CDR3. Germline loops: CDR1 SGHTA, CDR2 FQGNSA. The CDR3 reads CASSQDRDYEQYF. The DNA of the CDR3 is TGTGCCAGCAGCCAAGACAGGGACTACGAGCAGTACTTC.

There are a few counts of this clonotype. This chain links TRBV29-1 with TRBJ2-5, with 10 bases lining up with TRBD1. The trim removed 2 bases at V and 5 bases at J, leaving 5 bases unmatched. This CDR3 region has 14 residues. Germline V gene data show CDR1 as SQVTM and CDR2 as ANQGSEA. This CDR3 reads CSVERQGAGETQYF. Here the CDR3 DNA reads TGCAGCGTTGAACGACAGGGGGCGGGGGAGACCCAGTACTTC.

This clonotype came up many times. The chain has TRBV3-1 and TRBJ2-1; D gene ambiguous. V was cut by 1 base and J by 3 bases, with 4 bases left in between. This CDR3 has 13 residues. Germline V gives CDR1 LGHDT, CDR2 YNNKEL (reference sequence). CDR3: CASSQGGYNEQFF. DNA for the CDR3: TGTGCCAGCAGCCAAGGGGGCTACAATGAGCAGTTCTTC.

Ten or more counts support this clonotype. The CDR3 sequence: CASSYSGTSGDTQYF. CDR3 nucleotides: TGTGCCAGCAGTTACTCGGGGACTAGCGGAGATACGCAGTATTTT. The V and J genes are TRBV6-2 or TRBV6-3 and TRBJ2-3; 11 nucleotides line up with TRBD2. Germline-derived CDR1 and CDR2 are MNHEY and SVGEGT. V was pared by 0 bases and J by 5 bases, with 1 base of the junction left unmatched. The CDR3 is 15 amino acids.

This clonotype was seen many times. The DNA of the CDR3 is TGTGCCAGCAGCATTTTAGCGGGAGACGGCTACAATGAGCAGTTCTTC. Translated: CASSILAGDGYNEQFF. The chain joins TRBV7-2 to TRBJ2-1; 9 nucleotides agree with TRBD2. Germline V CDR1 and CDR2: SGHTA, FQGNSA. CDR3 length: 16 residues. Losses at the gene ends were 5 bases for V and 3 bases for J; bases not matched to a gene: 8.

V is TRBV15 and J is TRBJ1-4; 10 positions match TRBD1. Germline V gene lookup returns CDR1 LNHNV and CDR2 YYDKDF (reference sequence). Trimming cost V 1 base and J 4 bases; bases outside gene matches: 0. The CDR3 spans 15 residues. CDR3 protein: CATSRGTGGNEKLFF. CDR3 nucleotide sequence: TGTGCCACCAGCAGAGGGACAGGGGGTAATGAAAAACTGTTTTTT.

This clonotype was found a few times. The genes are TRBV3-1 and TRBJ1-3; D remains ambiguous. CDR1 is LGHDT, CDR2 YNNKEL, per germline (reference sequence). Trimming removed 4 bases from V and 5 bases from J, with 15 bases in between. The CDR3 totals 15 residues. The CDR3 is CASSPPSIRRNTIYF. The CDR3 DNA reads as TGTGCCAGCAGCCCCCCCAGTATTAGAAGAAACACCATATATTTT.

In its sample, this clonotype was seen many times. The J gene is TRBJ1-1, the V gene TRBV11-2; D is possibly TRBD1 (5 bases). V lost 0 bases, J lost 6 bases, and 8 bases lay in between. The V gene's germline CDR1 is SGHAT and CDR2 FQNNGV. The CDR3 has 13 residues. CDR3 in DNA: TGTGCCAGCAGCTTAGACTCGACAGCTGAAGCTTTCTTT. It codes for CASSLDSTAEAFF.

This clonotype was observed many times. The chain uses TRBV3-1 and TRBJ2-7, with TRBD2 matching over 9 bases. V gave up 1 base and J gave up 7 bases; unmatched junction bases: 8. In germline, CDR1 is LGHDT, CDR2 YNNKEL (reference sequence). The CDR3 extends over 15 amino acids. CDR3 nucleotide sequence: TGTGCCAGCAGCCAAGGCGTAGCGGGAGTACGGGAGCAGTACTTC. It encodes CASSQGVAGVREQYF.

The genes are TRBV30 and TRBJ1-3, with 8 positions matching TRBD1. With 2 bases clipped from V and 2 bases from J, the junction kept 5 bases outside the gene matches. The germline V gene has CDR1 GTSNPN and CDR2 SVGIG (reference sequence). This CDR3 contains 15 residues. The CDR3 DNA follows: TGTGCCTGGAGTTACCCGGGACAGGCTGGAAACACCATATATTTT. This gives the protein CAWSYPGQAGNTIYF.

The J gene is TRBJ2-7, the V gene TRBV3-1, with 7 bases lining up with TRBD2. The CDR3 spans 16 residues. Germline CDR1 and CDR2: LGHDT and YNNKEL (reference sequence). Trimming removed 1 base from V and 3 bases from J; junction bases left unmatched: 9. CDR3 nucleotide sequence: TGTGCCAGCAGCCAAGTAATAGGGAGGGTCTTCTACGAGCAGTACTTC. Protein product: CASSQVIGRVFYEQYF.

V is TRBV5-1 and J is TRBJ2-7; 9 bases line up with TRBD1. From germline, CDR1 is SGHRS and CDR2 YFSETQ. The ends lost 4 bases at V and 1 base at J; junction bases unmatched: 3. The CDR3 consists of 14 residues. CDR3 bases: TGCGCCAGCAGCACTGGACAGGGGTCCTACGAGCAGTACTTC. Its translation is CASSTGQGSYEQYF.

A few counts support this clonotype. This chain uses TRBV27 with TRBJ2-1; TRBD2 aligns across 7 bases. J lost 2 bases, V lost 1 base, and 5 bases had no gene match. The germline V gene has CDR1 MNHEY and CDR2 SMNVEV (reference sequence). The CDR3 is 16 residues long. The CDR3, as DNA: TGTGCCAGCAGTTTATTCGCGGGAGCAACCTACAATGAGCAGTTCTTC. As protein: CASSLFAGATYNEQFF.

The chain combines TRBV20-1 with TRBJ1-1, with D possibly being TRBD1 (5 bases). The V end lost 0 bases, the J end lost 7 bases, and 15 bases lay between the germline ends. The CDR3 consists of 14 residues. Germline V gene lookup returns CDR1 DFQATT and CDR2 SNEGSKA (reference sequence). CDR3 nucleotides: TGCAGTGCTAGAGATGGGGGGGGGTTTGATGAAGCTTTCTTT. Translation: CSARDGGGFDEAFF.

This clonotype was picked up a small number of times. V is TRBV29-1 and J is TRBJ2-7; D unclear. The ends were cut back, 1 base at V and 3 bases at J, with 4 bases in the middle. Germline V gene data show CDR1 as SQVTM and CDR2 as ANQGSEA. This CDR3 spans 11 amino acids. In DNA, the CDR3 is TGCAGCGTTGAAGCTAGCTACGAGCAGTACTTC. Amino acid sequence: CSVEASYEQYF.

V is TRBV9 and J is TRBJ2-1, with 13 bases fitting TRBD2. Germline V CDR1 and CDR2: SGDLS, YYNGEE. Unmatched junction bases numbered 6, after V lost 6 bases and J lost 9 bases. This CDR3 has 14 amino acids. CDR3 DNA sequence: TGTGCCAGCACCACTAGCGGGAGGGCCGGTGAGCAGTTCTTC. Translation gives CASTTSGRAGEQFF.

In this sample, this clonotype turned up many times. The V call is TRBV20-1, the J call TRBJ2-7, with 7 bases fitting TRBD2. The CDR3 has 18 residues. Germline V CDR1 and CDR2: DFQATT, SNEGSKA (reference sequence). Germline trimming cut 0 bases from V and 2 bases from J; bases unmatched to any gene: 16. This CDR3 reads CSARDALAASPVTYEQYF. The DNA for the CDR3 is TGCAGTGCTAGAGATGCCCTAGCGGCATCTCCCGTCACCTACGAGCAGTACTTC.

The chain is built from TRBV5-5 and TRBJ1-2, with D possibly TRBD1 on 5 matching bases. Germline lookup yields CDR1 SGHKS and CDR2 YYEKEE (reference sequence). V lost 0 bases and J lost 0, with 9 bases in between. The CDR3 sequence is 15 residues long. In DNA, the CDR3 is TGTGCCAGCAGCTTGGCCGGGGGATCTAACTATGGCTACACCTTC. Translated: CASSLAGGSNYGYTF.

This chain uses TRBV19 with TRBJ2-7, with TRBD2 matching 13 bases. CDR3 length equals 15 residues. In germline, CDR1 is LNHDA, CDR2 SQIVND (reference sequence). The ends lost 5 bases at V and 2 bases at J; junction bases unmatched: 3. As DNA, the CDR3 is TGTGCCAGTAGTGTTGGACTAGCGGGAGCCTACGAGCAGTACTTC. As protein: CASSVGLAGAYEQYF.